A selection of T cell receptor beta chains follows, all from one sample in a study of Tregs in tolerant kidney transplant recipients. Libraries were prepared by immunoSEQ multiplex PCR; TCRdb keeps only in-frame clonotypes and omits some of them. This sample yields 75,000 to 80,000 clones, of which approximately 90% are seen a single time; 0.34% belongs to the top ten. The starting material was Tregs from blood, obtained before the transplant. The receptors stem from a human donor who received a combined kidney and bone marrow transplant. Each CDR3 is given with its conserved first and last residue. The D gene is left open where the match is weak. A row's size may be missing; if present it is once, few, many or a size class.

length	J	V	D	size	DNA	CDR3
13	TRBJ1-5	TRBV5-1	NA	NA	TGCGCCAGCAGCTTGGGGCCTAATCAGCCCCAGCATTTT	CASSLGPNQPQHF
14	TRBJ1-5	TRBV6-5	NA	NA	TGTGCCAGCAGTTACTCGATGGTTGCTCAGCCCCAGCATTTT	CASSYSMVAQPQHF
15	TRBJ2-7	TRBV28	TRBD2	NA	TGTGCCAGCAGTTTATATGCGGGAGGGATCTACGAGCAGTACTTC	CASSLYAGGIYEQYF
16	TRBJ2-7	TRBV18	TRBD1	NA	TGTGCCAGCTCACCACTCAGGACAGGCCGTGCCTACGAGCAGTACTTC	CASSPLRTGRAYEQYF
15	TRBJ1-5	TRBV6-5	NA	once	TGTGCCAGCAGTCAGGGACACGGCGGCAATCAGCCCCAGCATTTT	CASSQGHGGNQPQHF
12	TRBJ2-2	TRBV29-1	NA	NA	TGCAGCGTTCGCCGAGACACCGGGGAGCTGTTTTTT	CSVRRDTGELFF
16	TRBJ1-1	TRBV28	NA	NA	TGTGCCAGCGAGTTAGTTAGGGGTGCAGGGAACACTGAAGCTTTCTTT	CASELVRGAGNTEAFF
16	TRBJ2-2	TRBV2	TRBD2	NA	TGTGCCAGCAGTTGGACTAGCGGATCGAACACCGGGGAGCTGTTTTTT	CASSWTSGSNTGELFF
15	TRBJ2-2	TRBV11-2	NA	NA	TGTGCCAGCAGCTTTCGGATGGCGAACACCGGGGAGCTGTTTTTT	CASSFRMANTGELFF
15	TRBJ1-1	TRBV28	TRBD1	NA	TGTGCCAGCAGTTCCGAGGGACAGGGGTATTCTGAAGCTTTCTTT	CASSSEGQGYSEAFF
14	TRBJ2-4	TRBV7-2	NA	NA	TGTGCCAGCAGCTTAGCCAGGGGCGTAGACATTCAGTACTTC	CASSLARGVDIQYF
19	TRBJ2-3	TRBV27	TRBD2	NA	TGTGCCAGCAGCTCCATACTAGCGGGAGGGTGGTCTGAGACAGATACGCAGTATTTT	CASSSILAGGWSETDTQYF
11	TRBJ1-4	TRBV29-1	NA	NA	TGCAGCGTTGAAGAGACAGAAAAACTGTTTTTT	CSVEETEKLFF
13	TRBJ1-1	TRBV11-2	NA	NA	TGTGCCAGCAGCTTAGCTGGGCAGAGAGAAGCTTTCTTT	CASSLAGQREAFF
14	TRBJ2-7	TRBV23-1	NA	NA	TGCGCCAGCCCACGGGCCAATGAAGCCTACGAGCAGTACTTC	CASPRANEAYEQYF
13	TRBJ1-4	TRBV5-1	NA	once	TGCGCCAGCAGCTTCACAAGTAATGAAAAACTGTTTTTT	CASSFTSNEKLFF
15	TRBJ2-7	TRBV9	TRBD1	NA	TGTGCCAGCAGCGCGCACCGGGACAGGCCATACGAGCAGTACTTC	CASSAHRDRPYEQYF
15	TRBJ2-1	TRBV5-8	TRBD2	NA	TGTGCCAGCAGCTTGGGCCTAGCGGCATACAATGAGCAGTTCTTC	CASSLGLAAYNEQFF
14	TRBJ2-7	TRBV7-7	NA	NA	TGTGCCAGCAGCCCCGGACAGCACTCCTACGAGCAGTACTTC	CASSPGQHSYEQYF
17	TRBJ2-1	TRBV5-4	TRBD1	NA	TGTGCCAGCAGCTTGGCCATGGGACAGGGCCCCTACAATGAGCAGTTCTTC	CASSLAMGQGPYNEQFF
13	TRBJ2-3	TRBV2	NA	NA	TGTGCCAGCGGAATAGAGAGCACAGATACGCAGTATTTT	CASGIESTDTQYF
16	TRBJ2-2	TRBV27	TRBD1	NA	TGTGCCAGCAGTTTACCTCCACAGGGGGCGGTCGGGGAGCTGTTTTTT	CASSLPPQGAVGELFF
18	TRBJ1-2	TRBV5-6	TRBD1	NA	TGTGCCAGCAGCTTGGATTTTGCGAGGACAGGGTATTTACGTGGCTACACCTTC	CASSLDFARTGYLRGYTF
17	TRBJ2-3	TRBV7-9	TRBD2	few	TGTGCCAGCAGCTCTCACAGGGGACTAGCGGGAGTGGATACGCAGTATTTT	CASSSHRGLAGVDTQYF
16	TRBJ2-2	TRBV9	TRBD2	NA	TGTGCCAGCAGCGGTAGTGTGGGACTAGGTGGCGGGGAGCTGTTTTTT	CASSGSVGLGGGELFF
11	TRBJ2-7	TRBV30	NA	NA	TGTGCCTGGAGGGGCCGTGGGGAGCAGTACTTC	CAWRGRGEQYF
16	TRBJ2-2	TRBV11-2	NA	NA	TGTGCCAGCAGCTTAGGAGGGGGAATCAGTACCGGGGAGCTGTTTTTT	CASSLGGGISTGELFF
16	TRBJ1-5	TRBV27	NA	NA	TGTGCCAGCAGTTTGATGGGCCACTTAAGCAATCAGCCCCAGCATTTT	CASSLMGHLSNQPQHF
16	TRBJ2-3	TRBV11-3	TRBD2	NA	TGTGCCAGCAGCTTAGTAGGCGGGAGCGTTACAGATACGCAGTATTTT	CASSLVGGSVTDTQYF